A single sample is the source of the 3 T cell receptor beta chains below, sequenced in a study of blood T cell repertoires in COVID-19. Sequenced by immunoSEQ multiplex PCR; TCRdb stores in-frame clones only, minus some. Counted here are about 240,000 clones, 82% occurring once; the ten biggest clones make up 4.7%. The specimen sequenced was peripheral blood. The receptors were gathered from a woman in her 70s with acute or convalescent COVID-19.

The V and J genes are TRBV4-2 and TRBJ1-6; D may be TRBD1 (5 bases). The CDR3 covers 16 residues. Germline V gene data show CDR1 as LGHNA and CDR2 as YNFKEQ. The germline V and J ends were trimmed by 0 bases and 9 bases, with 15 bases remaining between them. CDR3 residues: CASSQEPGQGSSPLHF. The CDR3 DNA reads TGTGCCAGCAGCCAAGAGCCCGGGCAGGGCAGTTCACCCCTCCACTTT.

This rearrangement joins TRBV5-1 to TRBJ1-6; 8 positions agree with TRBD1. Trimming at V came to 4 bases and at J to 11 bases, leaving 14 bases not matched to a gene. Germline V lookup: CDR1 SGHRS, CDR2 YFSETQ. The CDR3 runs 16 residues. Written as DNA, the CDR3 is TGCGCCAGCAGCCTAGATATGACAGGGGTAAAGGCACCCCTCCACTTT. Its protein product is CASSLDMTGVKAPLHF. Full variable domain (remainder filled in from reference TRBV5-1 and TRBJ1-6): KAGVTQTPRYLIKTRGQQVTLSCSPISGHRSVSWYQQTPGQGLQFLFEYFSETQRNKGNFPGRFSGRQFSNSRSEMNVSTLELGDSALYLCASSLDMTGVKAPLHFGNGTRLTVT.

The chain combines TRBV5-5 with TRBJ1-3, with a weak D call TRBD1 (5 bases). The CDR3 has 15 amino acids. Trimming stripped 6 bases from V and 4 bases from J, with 17 bases between. Germline CDR1 reads SGHKS; CDR2 reads YYEKEE (reference sequence). CDR3 bases: TGTGCCAGCACCGCGTTGGGGGGATCAGGAAACACCATATATTTT. Translated, it gives CASTALGGSGNTIYF.